This entry is about one T cell receptor (beta chain). The record originates from a study of blood T cell repertoires in COVID-19. Study-wide background: Samples came from the United States, Italy and Spain, spanning acute and convalescent COVID-19. The cDNA or gDNA used as material had been derived from T cells, B-cell-depleted T cells, or PBMCs.

CDR3 size: 14 residues. Trimming cost V 3 bases and J 5 bases, with 13 bases left between them. CDR1 and CDR2 from the germline V gene are KGHSH and LQKENI. In the original processing: Reference gene primer amplification in the assay estimated nucleated cell counts. Generated by immunoSEQ multiplex PCR, the TCRdb table keeps only in-frame clones and is missing some. D and trimming come from the DNA, and the V and J calls and clone size come from that table. This sample carries 200,000 to 300,000 clones, about 91% of them seen once, and the ten largest clones take more than 1.2%. The chain joins TRBV18 to TRBJ1-1, with D unclear. This receptor was taken from a man older than 75 with acute or convalescent COVID-19. The sequenced material came from peripheral blood. This chain's CDR3 is CASSPPGRATEAFF. As DNA, the CDR3 is TGTGCCAGCTCACCTCCGGGTCGAGCTACTGAAGCTTTCTTT. Full variable domain (missing parts from reference TRBV18 and TRBJ1-1): NAGVMQNPRHLVRRRGQEARLRCSPMKGHSHVYWYRQLPEEGLKFMVYLQKENIIDESGMPKERFSAEFPKEGPSILRIQQVVRGDSAAYFCASSPPGRATEAFFGQGTRLTVV.